The source of this TCR beta chain is a study of T cells in Graves' hyperthyroidism and ophthalmopathy. The CDR3 is 13 residues long. Germline CDR1 is SGHAT and CDR2 is FQNNGV. Trimming stripped 5 bases from V and 3 bases from J, with 8 bases between. There were TCR beta CDR3 regions amplified from RNA transcripts. Researchers ran a first-round RT-PCR on the TCR CDR3 using the HTBI primer set. TCRdb called the multiplex PCR reads again in MiXCR, with one record for every CDR3 protein. The sample contains some 550,000 distinct CDR3 sequences, 16% of which appear only once. Diagnostic assessment was based on clinical symptoms, serum thyroxine and TRAb, thyroid ultrasound and orbital computed tomography. This clonotype was detected ten times or more.

The chain is built from TRBV11-2 and TRBJ2-1; D gene ambiguous. The sequence was collected from a woman aged 35 to 49 with Graves' ophthalmopathy. Sequenced input: blood. The CDR3 coding sequence is TGTGCCAGCAGCGTTGTGGACTACAATGAGCAGTTCTTC. Translating gives CASSVVDYNEQFF.